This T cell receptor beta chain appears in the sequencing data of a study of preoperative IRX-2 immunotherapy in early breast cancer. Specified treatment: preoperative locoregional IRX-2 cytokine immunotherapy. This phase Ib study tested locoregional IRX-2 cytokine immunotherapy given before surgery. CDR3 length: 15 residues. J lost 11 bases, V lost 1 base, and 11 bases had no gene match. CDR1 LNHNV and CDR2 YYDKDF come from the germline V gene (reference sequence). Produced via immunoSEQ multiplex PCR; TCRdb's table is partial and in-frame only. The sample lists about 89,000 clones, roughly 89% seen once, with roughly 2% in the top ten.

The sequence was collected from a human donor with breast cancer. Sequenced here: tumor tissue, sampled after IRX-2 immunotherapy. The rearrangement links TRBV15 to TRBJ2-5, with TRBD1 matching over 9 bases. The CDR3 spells CATSRVRTGASEQYF. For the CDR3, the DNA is TGTGCCACCAGCAGAGTACGGACAGGGGCTTCTGAGCAGTACTTC.